This is a list of T cell receptor beta chains from one sample in a study of T cell repertoires in cytomegalovirus infection. One entry per CDR3 protein, called by TCRdb with MiXCR from the reads. Here the sample spans around 200,000 distinct CDR3 sequences, about 18% being singletons. The sample taken for sequencing was CD8+ T cells from PBMCs. The origin of the receptors is a human donor in good health (CMV status not recorded). Some clones in this sample may be carry-over from other donors' samples. Both conserved end residues are part of each CDR3. The D gene is left open where the match is weak. Rows give clone size only sometimes, using once, few, many, or a class for an expanded clone.

clone_size	v_call	j_call	d_call	cdr3_nt	cdr3_aa
many	TRBV7-8	TRBJ1-1	NA	TGTGCCAGCAGTCTCACAGGTATGGACACTGAAGCTTTCTTT	CASSLTGMDTEAFF
NA	TRBV7-9	TRBJ1-5	NA	TGTGCCAGCAGCTTCGCCTATAGCAATCAGCCCCAGCATTTT	CASSFAYSNQPQHF
NA	TRBV6-4	TRBJ2-3	TRBD2	TGTGCCAGCAGCCGTAGCGGGGGGAGCACAGATACGCAGTATTTT	CASSRSGGSTDTQYF
few	TRBV7-9	TRBJ1-5	NA	TGTGCCAGCACCCGGGGGGGGGTGAATCAGCCCCAGCATTTT	CASTRGGVNQPQHF
NA	TRBV7-9	TRBJ1-6	NA	TGTGCCAGCAGCTTTGACTCCAACGGCTCACCCCTCCACTTT	CASSFDSNGSPLHF
NA	TRBV7-3	TRBJ1-2	TRBD1	TGTGCCAGCAGCTTAACCCCCAGGGGGCTCAGCTATGGCTACACCTTC	CASSLTPRGLSYGYTF
few	TRBV24-1	TRBJ1-1	TRBD1	TGTGCCACCAGTGATTTGCAAGGGGGCGGAATGAACACTGAAGCTTTCTTT	CATSDLQGGGMNTEAFF
few	TRBV20-1	TRBJ1-2	TRBD1	TGCAGTGCTGACCAATACAGGGGAGAAAACTATGGCTACACCTTC	CSADQYRGENYGYTF
few	TRBV2	TRBJ2-6	NA	TGTGCCGCTCTAGGCCGGGTACTAACCTCTGGGGCCAACGTCCTGACTTTC	CAALGRVLTSGANVLTF
NA	TRBV13	TRBJ2-7	NA	TGTGCCAGCAGCCCCCTGGGTGGATCCTACGAGCAGTACTTC	CASSPLGGSYEQYF
NA	TRBV20-1	TRBJ2-5	TRBD2	TGCAGTGCTAGAGATCCGACTAGCGGGGATGAGACCCAGTACTTC	CSARDPTSGDETQYF
few	TRBV4-3	TRBJ2-1	NA	TGCGCCAGCAGCCAAGAGGACGGCGGGGCCTACAATGAGCAGTTCTTC	CASSQEDGGAYNEQFF
NA	TRBV6-6	TRBJ2-2	NA	TGTGCCAGCAGTTACTTCGGCAGGACAAAGAGGAATACCGGGGAGCTGTTTTTT	CASSYFGRTKRNTGELFF
NA	TRBV4-1	TRBJ2-3	NA	TGCGCCAGCAGCCAAGAAGGAGCTGGGCCGGATACGCAGTATTTT	CASSQEGAGPDTQYF
many	TRBV28	TRBJ2-5	NA	TGTGCCAGCAGCTTAGAGACCCAGTACTTC	CASSLETQYF
NA	TRBV27	TRBJ2-7	NA	TGTGCCAGCAGTTTAGCAGGAGATAAGTACGAGCAGTACTTC	CASSLAGDKYEQYF
NA	TRBV7-9	TRBJ2-7	NA	TGTGCCAGCAGCAAAGGCGGACACTCAAGAGTCTACGAGCAGTACTTC	CASSKGGHSRVYEQYF
NA	TRBV6-2/TRBV6-3	TRBJ2-7	TRBD1	TGTGCCAGCAGTCGGGACAGGGCTATCCTGTATCGTGGCGAGCAGTACTTC	CASSRDRAILYRGEQYF
NA	TRBV14	TRBJ2-7	TRBD1	TGTGCCAGCAGCTTCGGACAGGGTCCCCGCTGGGAGCAGTACTTC	CASSFGQGPRWEQYF
NA	TRBV20-1	TRBJ2-1	NA	TGCAGTGCACCGCCCCCTTCGTGGAATGAGCAGTTCTTC	CSAPPPSWNEQFF
few	TRBV5-5	TRBJ2-1	NA	TGTGCCAGCAAATGGACATCCGAATACTACAATGAGCAGTTCTTC	CASKWTSEYYNEQFF
NA	TRBV4-1	TRBJ2-2	TRBD1	TGCGCCAGCAGCCAAGCAGGGGGGACAGGGAACACCGGGGAGCTGTTTTTT	CASSQAGGTGNTGELFF
few	TRBV6-2/TRBV6-3	TRBJ2-2	NA	TGTGCCAGCAGTTACCGTGGTGCAGGCGGGGAGCTGTTTTTT	CASSYRGAGGELFF
NA	TRBV4-2	TRBJ2-3	NA	TGTGCCAGCAGCCCTTCGACCCGGGAGGATACGCAGTATTTT	CASSPSTREDTQYF
few	TRBV28	TRBJ2-6	NA	TGTGCTACGACAGACTCTGGGGCCAACGTCCTGACTTTC	CATTDSGANVLTF
NA	TRBV29-1	TRBJ2-7	TRBD1	TGCAGCGTTGTCATCGGGGACAGGGGCCACGAGCAGTACTTC	CSVVIGDRGHEQYF
few	TRBV2	TRBJ2-3	NA	TGTGCCAGCTCTCCAGGGGTTGGTACAGATACGCAGTATTTT	CASSPGVGTDTQYF
few	TRBV5-5	TRBJ2-5	NA	TGTGCCAGCAGCTTGAAGGGCAGGACATACCGCCAAGAGACCCAGTACTTC	CASSLKGRTYRQETQYF
few	TRBV7-6	TRBJ2-5	NA	TGTGCCAGCAGCTTAAAGGGACGGACGTACCAAGAGACCCAGTACTTC	CASSLKGRTYQETQYF
NA	TRBV27	TRBJ1-2	NA	TGTGCCAGCAGCTGGGGGGGGGCTAACTATGGCTACACCTTC	CASSWGGANYGYTF
NA	TRBV19	TRBJ2-1	TRBD2	TGTGCCAGTAGTATTAGGACTAGCTGGGGGGGTTACAATGAGCAGTTCTTC	CASSIRTSWGGYNEQFF
few	TRBV28	TRBJ1-5	TRBD1	TGTGCCAGCGGGGACAGCGGTAGCAATCAGCCCCAGCATTTT	CASGDSGSNQPQHF
NA	TRBV7-9	TRBJ1-1	NA	TGTGCCAGCAGCTTAGGGGGGGGAAACACTGAAGCTTTCTTT	CASSLGGGNTEAFF
NA	TRBV2	TRBJ2-5	TRBD1	TGTGCCAGCCCCAGGGGGCGCGAAGAGACCCAGTACTTC	CASPRGREETQYF
many	TRBV7-2	TRBJ1-5	NA	TGTGCCAGCAGCCACAGTAACAATCAGCCCCAGCATTTT	CASSHSNNQPQHF
NA	TRBV11-2	TRBJ2-7	NA	TGTGCCAGCAGCGTTAGCGGTCCCTACGAGCAGTACTTC	CASSVSGPYEQYF
NA	TRBV5-8	TRBJ1-1	TRBD1	TGTGCCAGCAGCTTGGTACAGGGGGCAACTAAAGCTTTCTTT	CASSLVQGATKAFF
NA	TRBV12-3/TRBV12-4	TRBJ1-1	TRBD1	TGTGCCAGCAGCCAACAGGGGGCCTGGACTGAAGCTTTCTTT	CASSQQGAWTEAFF
few	TRBV2	TRBJ1-1	NA	TGTGCCAGCAAGCGACTGGAAGCTTTCTTT	CASKRLEAFF
few	TRBV27	TRBJ2-1	NA	TGTGCCAGCAGTTTATCAGACGGCCTCTCCTACAATGAGCAGTTCTTC	CASSLSDGLSYNEQFF
NA	TRBV7-8	TRBJ2-2	NA	TGTGCCAGCAGCTTAGCGTGGGGGCTTGCGAACACCGGGGAGCTGTTTTTT	CASSLAWGLANTGELFF
NA	TRBV6-2/TRBV6-3	TRBJ2-3	TRBD2	TGTGCCAGCAGTTACCCGGGACTAGCGGGGGGCTTTAGCACAGATACGCAGTATTTT	CASSYPGLAGGFSTDTQYF
NA	TRBV12-3/TRBV12-4	TRBJ2-7	NA	TGTGCCAGCAGTATAGGGGGGGGCTACGAGCAGTACTTC	CASSIGGGYEQYF
NA	TRBV4-1	TRBJ1-3	TRBD1	TGCGCCAGCAGCCAAGAAAAGGGGGCAGATGGAAACACCATATATTTT	CASSQEKGADGNTIYF
NA	TRBV7-2	TRBJ2-1	NA	TGTGCCAGCAGTCCCTGGCGGGGTAGGAACTACAATGAGCAGTTCTTC	CASSPWRGRNYNEQFF
NA	TRBV19	TRBJ2-7	NA	TGTGCCAGTAGCTGGACGGGCTCCTACGAGCAGTACTTC	CASSWTGSYEQYF
NA	TRBV6-2/TRBV6-3	TRBJ2-1	NA	TGTGCCAGCAGTTATTCACGGCGGGGACTCAATGAGCAGTTCTTC	CASSYSRRGLNEQFF
NA	TRBV4-1	TRBJ1-1	NA	TGTGCCAGCAGCCTAAAGACGGGTGAAGCTTTCTTT	CASSLKTGEAFF
few	TRBV7-6	TRBJ2-5	TRBD2	TGTGCCAGCAGTCGAACTAGCGGGGGCCTCAGGGAGACCCAGTACTTC	CASSRTSGGLRETQYF
NA	TRBV4-1	TRBJ1-5	NA	TGCGCCAGCAGGGGTCCGGGGGAAGGAAGCAATCAGCCCCAGCATTTT	CASRGPGEGSNQPQHF
few	TRBV7-9	TRBJ1-5	NA	TGTGCCAGCAGCTTATGGGTGGGACAGCCCCAGCATTTT	CASSLWVGQPQHF
NA	TRBV4-3	TRBJ1-1	NA	TGCGCCAGCAGCCAAGATGGCGGGGGGAACACTGAAGCTTTCTTT	CASSQDGGGNTEAFF
NA	TRBV4-1	TRBJ1-5	TRBD1	TGCGCCAGCAGCCAAGACAGGGGGCAGGTTCAGCCCCAGCATTTT	CASSQDRGQVQPQHF
NA	TRBV7-9	TRBJ1-2	TRBD1	TGTGCCAGCAGCCAATGGACAGGGGGCTCGGATGGCTACACCTTC	CASSQWTGGSDGYTF
NA	TRBV6-6	TRBJ1-6	TRBD1	TGTGCCAGCAGTTTCCTACAGGGGCGCAACTATAATTCACCCCTCCACTTT	CASSFLQGRNYNSPLHF
NA	TRBV24-1	TRBJ2-3	NA	TGTGCCACCAGTGAGAGGACAGTGGCAGATACGCAGTATTTT	CATSERTVADTQYF
few	TRBV12-3/TRBV12-4	TRBJ1-2	NA	TGTGCCATCTACTGGCCGCAGGACTACTATGGCTACACCTTC	CAIYWPQDYYGYTF
many	TRBV7-8	TRBJ2-1	NA	TGTGCCAGCAGCTTAGGGGCACGGCAGCAGTTCTTC	CASSLGARQQFF
few	TRBV7-9	TRBJ2-5	NA	TGTGCCAGCAGCTTAGTAAGGGGCTCGCGAGAGACCCAGTACTTC	CASSLVRGSRETQYF
many	TRBV29-1	TRBJ1-2	NA	TGCAGCGTTGAAGATAGGGGGACCTGGGGCTACACCTTC	CSVEDRGTWGYTF